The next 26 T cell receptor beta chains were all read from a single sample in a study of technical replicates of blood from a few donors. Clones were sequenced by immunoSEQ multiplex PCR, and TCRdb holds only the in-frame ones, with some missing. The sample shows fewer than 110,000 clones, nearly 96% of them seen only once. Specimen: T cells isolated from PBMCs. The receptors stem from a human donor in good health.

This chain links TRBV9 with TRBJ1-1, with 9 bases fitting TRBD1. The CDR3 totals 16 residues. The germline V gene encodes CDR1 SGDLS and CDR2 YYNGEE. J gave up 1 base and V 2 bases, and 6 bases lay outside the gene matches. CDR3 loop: CASSVGQGLPNTEAFF. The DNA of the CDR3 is TGTGCCAGCAGCGTGGGACAGGGCCTCCCGAACACTGAAGCTTTCTTT.

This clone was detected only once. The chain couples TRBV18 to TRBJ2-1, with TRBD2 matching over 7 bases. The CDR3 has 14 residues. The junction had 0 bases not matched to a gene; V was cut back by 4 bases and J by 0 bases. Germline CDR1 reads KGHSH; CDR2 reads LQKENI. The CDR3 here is CASSRGSSYNEQFF. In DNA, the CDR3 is TGTGCCAGCTCACGCGGGAGCTCCTACAATGAGCAGTTCTTC.

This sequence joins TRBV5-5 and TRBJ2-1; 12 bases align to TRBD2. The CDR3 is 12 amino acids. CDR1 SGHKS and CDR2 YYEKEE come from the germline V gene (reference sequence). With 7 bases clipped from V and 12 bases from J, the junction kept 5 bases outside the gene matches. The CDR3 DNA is TGTGCCAGCCGGACTAGCGGGGCAGTGCAGTTCTTC. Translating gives CASRTSGAVQFF.

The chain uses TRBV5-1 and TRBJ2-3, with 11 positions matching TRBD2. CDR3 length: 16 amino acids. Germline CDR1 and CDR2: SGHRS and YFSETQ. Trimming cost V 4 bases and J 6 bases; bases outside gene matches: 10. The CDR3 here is CASSRSGGAAVDTQYF. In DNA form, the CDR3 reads TGCGCCAGCAGCCGTAGCGGGGGGGCCGCTGTGGATACGCAGTATTTT.

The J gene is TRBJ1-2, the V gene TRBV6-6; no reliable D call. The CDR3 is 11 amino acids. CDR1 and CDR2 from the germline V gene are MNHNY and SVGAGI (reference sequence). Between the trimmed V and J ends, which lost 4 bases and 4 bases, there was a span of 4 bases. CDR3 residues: CASSSIYGYTF. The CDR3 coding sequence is TGTGCCAGCAGTTCCATCTATGGCTACACCTTC.

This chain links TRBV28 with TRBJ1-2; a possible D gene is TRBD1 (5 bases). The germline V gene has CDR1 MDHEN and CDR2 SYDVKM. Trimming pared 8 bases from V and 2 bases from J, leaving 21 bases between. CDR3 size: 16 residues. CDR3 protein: CASFSGRVTGNYGYTF. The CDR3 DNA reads TGTGCCAGCTTCTCGGGCAGGGTCACGGGCAACTATGGCTACACCTTC.

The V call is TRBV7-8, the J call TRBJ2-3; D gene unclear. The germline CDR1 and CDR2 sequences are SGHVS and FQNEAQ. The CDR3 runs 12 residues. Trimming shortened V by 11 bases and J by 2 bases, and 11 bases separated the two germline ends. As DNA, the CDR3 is TGTGCCCTTAGAGATCACACAGATACGCAGTATTTT. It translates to CALRDHTDTQYF.

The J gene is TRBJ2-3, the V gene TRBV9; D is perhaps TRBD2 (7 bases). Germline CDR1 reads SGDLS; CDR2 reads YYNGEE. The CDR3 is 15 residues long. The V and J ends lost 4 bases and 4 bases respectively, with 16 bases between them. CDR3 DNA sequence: TGTGCCAGCAGCAGATTTGGGGGGGCTTCAGATACGCAGTATTTT. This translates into CASSRFGGASDTQYF.

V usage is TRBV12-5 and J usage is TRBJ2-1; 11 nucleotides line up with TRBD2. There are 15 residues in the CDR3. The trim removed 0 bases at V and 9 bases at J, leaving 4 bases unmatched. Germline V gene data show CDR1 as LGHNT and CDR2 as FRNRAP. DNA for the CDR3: TGTGCTAGTGGTTTGGTACTAGCGGGGGCGAGTGAGCAGTTCTTC. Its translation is CASGLVLAGASEQFF.

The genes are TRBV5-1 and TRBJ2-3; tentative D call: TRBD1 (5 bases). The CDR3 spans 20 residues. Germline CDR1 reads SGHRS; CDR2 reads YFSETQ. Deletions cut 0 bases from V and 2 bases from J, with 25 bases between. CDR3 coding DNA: TGCGCCAGCAGCTTGGATACGACAGAGTATCCCGTACGATACACAGATACGCAGTATTTT. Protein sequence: CASSLDTTEYPVRYTDTQYF.

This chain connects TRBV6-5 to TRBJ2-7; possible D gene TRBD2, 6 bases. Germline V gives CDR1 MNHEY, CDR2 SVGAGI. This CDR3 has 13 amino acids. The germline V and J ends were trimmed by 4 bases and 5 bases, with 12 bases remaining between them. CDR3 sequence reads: CASSSNRRDEQYF. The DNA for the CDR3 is TGTGCCAGCAGTTCGAACAGGAGGGACGAGCAGTACTTC.

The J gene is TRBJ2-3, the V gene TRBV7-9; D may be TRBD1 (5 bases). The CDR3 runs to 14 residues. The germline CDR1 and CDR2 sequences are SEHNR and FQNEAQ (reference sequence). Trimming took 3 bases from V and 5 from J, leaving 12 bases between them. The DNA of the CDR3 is TGTGCCAGCAGCTTCCGGCAGGGCGGAGATACGCAGTATTTT. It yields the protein CASSFRQGGDTQYF.

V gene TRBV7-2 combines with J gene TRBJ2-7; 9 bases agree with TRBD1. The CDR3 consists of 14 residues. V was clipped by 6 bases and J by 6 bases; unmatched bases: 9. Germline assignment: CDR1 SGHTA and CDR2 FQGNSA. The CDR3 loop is CASREGDRVREQYF. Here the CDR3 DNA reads TGTGCCAGCAGGGAGGGGGACAGGGTACGCGAGCAGTACTTC.

The DNA for the CDR3 is TGTGCTAGTGGGCCGGGGACTAGCGGGGTTAATTATGAGCAGTTCTTC. It translates to CASGPGTSGVNYEQFF. This rearrangement joins TRBV12-5 to TRBJ2-1; TRBD2 agrees at 13 bases. The CDR3 consists of 16 residues. Germline-derived CDR1 and CDR2 are LGHNT and FRNRAP. With V trimmed by 6 bases and J by 8 bases, 10 bases remained unmatched.

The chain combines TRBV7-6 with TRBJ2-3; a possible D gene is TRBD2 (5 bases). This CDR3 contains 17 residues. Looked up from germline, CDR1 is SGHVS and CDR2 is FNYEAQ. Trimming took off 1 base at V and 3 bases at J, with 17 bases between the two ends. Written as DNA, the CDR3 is TGTGCCAGCAGCTTAGTTTCCGGGAAAGTAGGAACAGATACGCAGTATTTT. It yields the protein CASSLVSGKVGTDTQYF.

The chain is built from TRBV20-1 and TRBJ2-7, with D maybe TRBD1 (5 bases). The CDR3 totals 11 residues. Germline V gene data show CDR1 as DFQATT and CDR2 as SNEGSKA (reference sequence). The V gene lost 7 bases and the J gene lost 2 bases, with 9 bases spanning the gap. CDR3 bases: TGCAGTGGGCTAGGGGCCTACGAGCAGTACTTC. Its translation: CSGLGAYEQYF.

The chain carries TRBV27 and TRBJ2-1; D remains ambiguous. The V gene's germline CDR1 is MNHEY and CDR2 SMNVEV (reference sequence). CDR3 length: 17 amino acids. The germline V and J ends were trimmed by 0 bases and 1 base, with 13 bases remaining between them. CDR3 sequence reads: CASSLSHLDTSYNEQFF. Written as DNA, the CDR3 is TGTGCCAGCAGTTTATCGCATTTAGATACGTCCTACAATGAGCAGTTCTTC.

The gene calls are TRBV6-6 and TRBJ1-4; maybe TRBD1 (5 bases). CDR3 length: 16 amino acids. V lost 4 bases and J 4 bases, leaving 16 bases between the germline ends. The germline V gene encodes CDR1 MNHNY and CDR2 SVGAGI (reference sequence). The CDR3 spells CASSSRGGGFNEKLFF. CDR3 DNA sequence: TGTGCCAGCAGTTCGAGGGGAGGAGGATTTAATGAAAAACTGTTTTTT.

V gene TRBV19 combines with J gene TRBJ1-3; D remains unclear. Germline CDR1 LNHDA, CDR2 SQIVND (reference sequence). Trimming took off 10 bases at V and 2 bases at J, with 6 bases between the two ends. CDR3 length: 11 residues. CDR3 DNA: TGTGCCACCTCGGCTGGAAACACCATATATTTT. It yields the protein CATSAGNTIYF. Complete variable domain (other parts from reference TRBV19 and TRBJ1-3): DGGITQSPKYLFRKEGQNVTLSCEQNLNHDAMYWYRQDPGQGLRLIYYSQIVNDFQKGDIAEGYSVSREKKESFPLTVTSAQKNPTAFYLCATSAGNTIYFGEGSWLTVV.

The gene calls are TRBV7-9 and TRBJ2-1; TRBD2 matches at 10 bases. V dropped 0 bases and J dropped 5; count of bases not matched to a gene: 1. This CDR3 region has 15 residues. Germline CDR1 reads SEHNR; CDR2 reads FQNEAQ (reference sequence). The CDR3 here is CASSLASGRNNEQFF. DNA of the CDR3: TGTGCCAGCAGCTTAGCTAGCGGGAGGAACAATGAGCAGTTCTTC.

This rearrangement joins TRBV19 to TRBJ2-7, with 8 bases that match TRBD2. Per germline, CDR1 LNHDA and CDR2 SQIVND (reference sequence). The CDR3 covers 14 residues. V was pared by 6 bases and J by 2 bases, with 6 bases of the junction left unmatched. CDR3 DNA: TGTGCCAGTAGCCTAGCGGGTGCGCCCTACGAGCAGTACTTC. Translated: CASSLAGAPYEQYF.

CDR3 protein: CASSERITGEGYTF. The DNA of the CDR3 is TGTGCCAGCAGTGAACGGATAACAGGGGAAGGCTACACCTTC. The V and J genes are TRBV25-1 and TRBJ1-2; 7 bases fit TRBD1. Trimming took 2 bases from V and 8 from J; bases not matched to a gene: 8. Germline V gene sequence: CDR1 MGHDK, CDR2 SYGVNS. This CDR3 is 14 amino acids long.

The CDR3 here is CASSLIAGVAGELFF. CDR3 sequence (DNA): TGCGCCAGCAGCTTAATAGCAGGGGTGGCCGGGGAGCTGTTTTTT. The genes are TRBV5-1 and TRBJ2-2; perhaps TRBD1 as D (6 bases). This CDR3 contains 15 residues. Trimming left V 2 bases short and J 6 bases short, with 14 bases between. Germline values: CDR1 SGHRS, CDR2 YFSETQ.

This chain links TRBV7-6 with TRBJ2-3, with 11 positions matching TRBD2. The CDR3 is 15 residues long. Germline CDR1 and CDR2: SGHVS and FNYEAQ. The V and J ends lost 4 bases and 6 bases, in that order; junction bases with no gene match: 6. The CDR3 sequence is CASSSVAGGSDTQYF. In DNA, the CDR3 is TGTGCCAGCAGCTCCGTAGCGGGAGGGAGCGATACGCAGTATTTT.

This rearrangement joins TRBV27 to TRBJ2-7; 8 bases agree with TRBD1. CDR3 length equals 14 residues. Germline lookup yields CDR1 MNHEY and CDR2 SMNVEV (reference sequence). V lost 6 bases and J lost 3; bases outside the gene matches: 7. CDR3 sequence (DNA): TGTGCCAGCAGCCCCGGGACAGGCTACTACGAGCAGTACTTC. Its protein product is CASSPGTGYYEQYF.

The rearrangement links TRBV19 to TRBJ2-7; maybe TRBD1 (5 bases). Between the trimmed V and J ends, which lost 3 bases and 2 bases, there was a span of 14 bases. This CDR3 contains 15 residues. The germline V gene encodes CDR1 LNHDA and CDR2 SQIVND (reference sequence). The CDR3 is CASSILGLETYEQYF. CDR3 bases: TGTGCCAGTAGTATTTTGGGGCTAGAAACCTACGAGCAGTACTTC. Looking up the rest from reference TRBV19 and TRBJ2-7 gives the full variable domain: DGGITQSPKYLFRKEGQNVTLSCEQNLNHDAMYWYRQDPGQGLRLIYYSQIVNDFQKGDIAEGYSVSREKKESFPLTVTSAQKNPTAFYLCASSILGLETYEQYFGPGTRLTVT.